This T cell receptor beta chain was obtained from a study of cytomegalovirus exposure and HLA in healthy donors. Study-wide findings and caveats: Reportedly, diagnosis of cytomegalovirus status by the classifier showed high specificity and sensitivity. Likely technical artifact: a cluster of highly shared sequence variants. Later analysis found that TCR beta chains associated with HLA were more clonally expanded than other, equally common chains. In an earlier analysis, about 87% or about 30%: the productive usage of most TCR beta V segments.

The CDR3 has 12 amino acids. V dropped 2 bases and J dropped 10 bases, with 11 bases sitting between them. The germline V gene encodes CDR1 WSHSY and CDR2 SAAADI. Amplification used 60 Vbeta primers and 13 Jbeta primers. The table came from immunoSEQ multiplex PCR; TCRdb's copy has only in-frame clones and leaves some out. The table has approximately 170,000 clones, roughly 80% seen once; the top ten hold over 0.65%. The table lists this clone with a count of one. Its antigen is unidentified. The chain links TRBV10-2 to TRBJ1-1; D gene uncertain. Input material: PBMCs. This TCR was recovered from a woman younger than 35 in good health and CMV-seronegative. CDR3 in amino acids: CASSEGRPPAFF. DNA of the CDR3: TGCGCCAGCAGTGAGGGGAGACCCCCAGCTTTCTTT.